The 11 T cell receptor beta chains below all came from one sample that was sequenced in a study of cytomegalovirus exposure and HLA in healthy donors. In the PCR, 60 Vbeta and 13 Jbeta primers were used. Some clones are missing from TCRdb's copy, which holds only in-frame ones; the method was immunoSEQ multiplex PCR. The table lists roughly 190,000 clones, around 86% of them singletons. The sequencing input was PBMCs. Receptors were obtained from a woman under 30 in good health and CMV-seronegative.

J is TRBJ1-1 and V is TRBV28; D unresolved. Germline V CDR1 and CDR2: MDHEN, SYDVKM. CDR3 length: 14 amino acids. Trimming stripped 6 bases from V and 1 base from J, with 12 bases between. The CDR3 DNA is TGTGCCAGCAGCCCTTTATCTAGGAACACTGAAGCTTTCTTT. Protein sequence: CASSPLSRNTEAFF.

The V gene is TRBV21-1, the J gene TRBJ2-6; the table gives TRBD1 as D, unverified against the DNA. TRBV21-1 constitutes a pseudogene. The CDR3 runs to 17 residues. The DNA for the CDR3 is TGTGCCAGCAGAAACCATACAGGTAACTCTGGGGCCAACGTCCTGACTTTC. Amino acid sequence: CASRNHTGNSGANVLTF.

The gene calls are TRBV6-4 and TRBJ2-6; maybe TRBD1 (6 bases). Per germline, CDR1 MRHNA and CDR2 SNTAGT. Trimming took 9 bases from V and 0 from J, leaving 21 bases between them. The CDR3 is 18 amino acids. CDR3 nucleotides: TGTGCCAGTTCTACCGGGACAACCGAGAGCTCTGGGGCCAACGTCCTGACTTTC. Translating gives CASSTGTTESSGANVLTF.

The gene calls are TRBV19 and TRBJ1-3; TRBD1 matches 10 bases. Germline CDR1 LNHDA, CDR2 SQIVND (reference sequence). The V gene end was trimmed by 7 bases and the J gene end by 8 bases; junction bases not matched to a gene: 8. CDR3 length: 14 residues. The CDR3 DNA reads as TGTGCCAGTACCCGGGGGACAGGGGCTCACACCATATATTTT. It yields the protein CASTRGTGAHTIYF.

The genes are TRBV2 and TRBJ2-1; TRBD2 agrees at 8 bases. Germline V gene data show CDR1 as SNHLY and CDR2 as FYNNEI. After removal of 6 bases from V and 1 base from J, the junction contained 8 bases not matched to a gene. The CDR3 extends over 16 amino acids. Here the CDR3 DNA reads TGTGCCAGCAGGCCCGGGACTAGTCTTTCCTACAATGAGCAGTTCTTC. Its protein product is CASRPGTSLSYNEQFF.

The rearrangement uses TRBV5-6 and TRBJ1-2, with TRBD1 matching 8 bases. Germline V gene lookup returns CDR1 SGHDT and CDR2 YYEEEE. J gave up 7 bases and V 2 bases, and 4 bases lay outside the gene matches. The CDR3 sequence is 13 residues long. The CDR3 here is CASSLGQGVGYTF. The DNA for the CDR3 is TGTGCCAGCAGCTTAGGACAGGGTGTTGGCTACACCTTC.

CDR3 residues: CASSSTGEGGNEQFF. The CDR3 nucleotides are TGTGCCAGCAGCTCGACAGGGGAAGGCGGCAATGAGCAGTTCTTC. The V gene is TRBV7-9, the J gene TRBJ2-1; 8 positions agree with TRBD1. Germline-derived CDR1 and CDR2 are SEHNR and FQNEAQ (reference sequence). Trimming cost V 4 bases and J 6 bases; bases outside gene matches: 8. The CDR3 sequence is 15 residues long.

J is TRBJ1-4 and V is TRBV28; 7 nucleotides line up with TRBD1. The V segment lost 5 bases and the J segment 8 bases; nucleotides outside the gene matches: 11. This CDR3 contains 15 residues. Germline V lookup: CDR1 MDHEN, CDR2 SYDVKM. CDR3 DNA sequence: TGTGCCAGCAGTCCGAGTGGAAGGGGGCTGGAAAAACTGTTTTTT. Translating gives CASSPSGRGLEKLFF.

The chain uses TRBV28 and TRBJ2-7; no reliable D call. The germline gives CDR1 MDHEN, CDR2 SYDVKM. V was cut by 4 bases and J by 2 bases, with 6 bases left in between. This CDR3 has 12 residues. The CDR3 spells CASSYSTYEQYF. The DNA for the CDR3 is TGTGCCAGCAGTTATAGCACCTACGAGCAGTACTTC. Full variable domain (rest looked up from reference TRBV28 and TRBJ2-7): DVKVTQSSRYLVKRTGEKVFLECVQDMDHENMFWYRQDPGLGLRLIYFSYDVKMKEKGDIPEGYSVSREKKERFSLILESASTNQTSMYLCASSYSTYEQYFGPGTRLTVT.

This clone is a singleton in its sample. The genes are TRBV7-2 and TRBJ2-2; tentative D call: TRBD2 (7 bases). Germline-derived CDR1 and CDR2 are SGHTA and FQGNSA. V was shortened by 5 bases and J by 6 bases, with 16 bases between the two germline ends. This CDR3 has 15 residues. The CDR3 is CASSGGGGYAGELFF. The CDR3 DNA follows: TGTGCCAGCAGCGGAGGGGGGGGGTACGCCGGGGAGCTGTTTTTT.

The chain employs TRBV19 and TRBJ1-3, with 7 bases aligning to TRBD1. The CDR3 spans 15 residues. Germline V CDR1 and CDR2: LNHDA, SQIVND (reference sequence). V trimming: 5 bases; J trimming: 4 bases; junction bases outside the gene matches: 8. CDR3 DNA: TGTGCCAGTAGTGAAACCGGGACAGCGGGAAACACCATATATTTT. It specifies CASSETGTAGNTIYF. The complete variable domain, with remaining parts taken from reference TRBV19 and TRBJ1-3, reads DGGITQSPKYLFRKEGQNVTLSCEQNLNHDAMYWYRQDPGQGLRLIYYSQIVNDFQKGDIAEGYSVSREKKESFPLTVTSAQKNPTAFYLCASSETGTAGNTIYFGEGSWLTVV.